This passage covers 9 T cell receptor beta chains from one sample sequenced in a study of T cells in Graves' hyperthyroidism and ophthalmopathy. Amplified regions were TCR beta CDR3 sequences from RNA transcripts. TCR CDR3 underwent first-round RT-PCR with the HTBI primer set. TCRdb called the multiplex PCR reads again in MiXCR, with one record for every CDR3 protein. The profile shows approximately 610,000 distinct CDR3 sequences, about 14% of them singletons. Sequences were obtained from blood. The source is a middle-aged woman with Graves' ophthalmopathy.

This clonotype was observed many times. The V gene is TRBV6-1, the J gene TRBJ2-5, with D possibly being TRBD2 (6 bases). V was clipped by 2 bases and J by 4 bases, with 11 bases between them. The CDR3 loop spans 14 amino acids. Germline loops: CDR1 MNHNS, CDR2 SASEGT. CDR3 coding DNA: TGTGCCAGCAGTGAAATGTCTAGCGTAGAGACCCAGTACTTC. This translates into CASSEMSSVETQYF.

This clonotype occurred many times. The chain recombines TRBV6-1 with TRBJ2-5, with D perhaps matching TRBD2 (6 bases). V was trimmed by 8 bases and J by 2 bases, leaving 12 bases between them. CDR3 length: 13 amino acids. Germline V gene lookup returns CDR1 MNHNS and CDR2 SASEGT. The CDR3 DNA is TGTGCCAGCGGGCGGGACGATCAAGAGACCCAGTACTTC. The encoded protein is CASGRDDQETQYF.

This clonotype was picked up many times. The chain recombines TRBV28 with TRBJ2-7; 15 positions agree with TRBD2. With V trimmed by 4 bases and J by 2 bases, 12 bases remained unmatched. CDR1 is MDHEN and CDR2 is SYDVKM in the germline V gene. This CDR3 has 19 residues. The CDR3 loop reads CASSSRTSGRVYITYEQYF. CDR3 sequence (DNA): TGTGCCAGCAGTTCCCGGACTAGCGGGAGGGTATACATAACCTACGAGCAGTACTTC.

This clonotype was counted at least ten times. This chain uses TRBV10-3 with TRBJ2-7, with unresolved D. V lost 2 bases, J lost 3 bases, and 8 bases lay in between. This CDR3 contains 13 residues. The germline V gene has CDR1 ENHRY and CDR2 SYGVKD. CDR3 DNA: TGTGCCATCAGTGAGGTCGCCCACTACGAGCAGTACTTC. It translates to CAISEVAHYEQYF.

This clonotype was observed many times. V gene TRBV28 combines with J gene TRBJ2-2; D gene uncertain. From germline, CDR1 is MDHEN and CDR2 SYDVKM. V lost 10 bases, J lost 4 bases, and 13 bases lay in between. The CDR3 covers 13 residues. In nucleotides, the CDR3 is TGTGCCACCCTGCTGTGGGTCACCGGGGAGCTGTTTTTT. Translated: CATLLWVTGELFF.

This clonotype was detected only a few times. V and J are TRBV7-3 and TRBJ2-5; 8 bases are shared with TRBD2. This CDR3 is 16 amino acids long. CDR1 SGHTA and CDR2 FQGTGA come from the germline V gene. The ends lost 1 base at V and 3 bases at J; junction bases unmatched: 7. CDR3 DNA sequence: TGTGCCAGCAGCTTAAGAAGGTCGACTAGCGAAGAGACCCAGTACTTC. It codes for CASSLRRSTSEETQYF.

This clonotype was recorded at least ten times. The chain is built from TRBV2 and TRBJ1-5, with 7 bases fitting TRBD1. Germline CDR1 is SNHLY and CDR2 is FYNNEI. The CDR3 has 16 residues. V shed 3 bases, J shed 9 bases, and the junction held 14 bases outside the gene matches. In DNA form, the CDR3 reads TGTGCCAGCAGTGACCCTTCGAGGCAGGGGGGAGGGCCCCAGCATTTT. It encodes CASSDPSRQGGGPQHF.

This clonotype has at least ten counts. The chain joins TRBV20-1 to TRBJ1-5; possibly TRBD1 for D (6 bases). In germline, CDR1 is DFQATT, CDR2 SNEGSKA (reference sequence). This CDR3 contains 13 residues. The germline V and J ends were trimmed by 3 bases and 6 bases, with 12 bases remaining between them. CDR3 sequence: CSARAGVSQPQHF. CDR3 bases: TGCAGTGCTAGGGCAGGGGTTAGTCAGCCCCAGCATTTT.

In this sample, this clonotype turned up many times. This chain connects TRBV15 to TRBJ2-7, with TRBD1 matching 9 bases. The junction had 7 bases not matched to a gene; V was cut back by 2 bases and J by 2 bases. This CDR3 has 16 amino acids. Per germline, CDR1 LNHNV and CDR2 YYDKDF (reference sequence). CDR3 region: CATSRPRQGEPYEQYF. CDR3 nucleotide sequence: TGTGCCACCAGCAGACCAAGACAGGGGGAACCCTACGAGCAGTACTTC. Supplemented by reference TRBV15 and TRBJ2-7, the full variable domain reads DAMVIQNPRYQVTQFGKPVTLSCSQTLNHNVMYWYQQKSSQAPKLLFHYYDKDFNNEADTPDNFQSRRPNTSFCFLDIRSPGLGDTAMYLCATSRPRQGEPYEQYFGPGTRLTVT.